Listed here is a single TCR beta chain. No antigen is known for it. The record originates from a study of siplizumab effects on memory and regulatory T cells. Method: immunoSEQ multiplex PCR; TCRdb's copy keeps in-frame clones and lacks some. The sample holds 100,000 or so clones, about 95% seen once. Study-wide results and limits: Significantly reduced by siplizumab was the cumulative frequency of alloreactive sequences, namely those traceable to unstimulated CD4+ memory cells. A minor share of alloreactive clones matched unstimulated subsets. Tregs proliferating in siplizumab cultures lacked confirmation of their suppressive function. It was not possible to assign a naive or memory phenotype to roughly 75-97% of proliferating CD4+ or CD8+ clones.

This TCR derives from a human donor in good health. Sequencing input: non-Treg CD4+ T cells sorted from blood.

This chain's CDR3 is CSVEEQGTYEQYF. The CDR3, as DNA: TGCAGCGTTGAAGAACAGGGAACCTACGAGCAGTACTTC. This rearrangement joins TRBV29-1 to TRBJ2-7, with D tentatively TRBD1 (6 bases). V was clipped by 0 bases and J by 2 bases, with 8 bases between them. CDR1 SQVTM and CDR2 ANQGSEA come from the germline V gene. This CDR3 has 13 residues.